Each of the 26 T cell receptor beta chains below was sequenced from the same sample in a study of blood T cell repertoires in COVID-19. The method was immunoSEQ multiplex PCR; TCRdb's version includes in-frame clones alone and lacks a portion of them. The sample has 150,000 or so clones; approximately 88% are singletons. Sequenced: peripheral blood. All receptors come from a man in his late teens or twenties with active or convalescent COVID-19.

The chain uses TRBV5-6 and TRBJ1-6; 7 bases are a match to TRBD1. This CDR3 has 14 amino acids. V dropped 2 bases and J dropped 10; count of bases not matched to a gene: 6. Germline V gives CDR1 SGHDT, CDR2 YYEEEE. The DNA for the CDR3 is TGTGCCAGCAGCTTAGGACAGGTCTGGTCACCCCTCCACTTT. It is translated as CASSLGQVWSPLHF.

This chain links TRBV7-9 with TRBJ2-5; 9 nucleotides line up with TRBD1. Germline CDR1 and CDR2: SEHNR and FQNEAQ (reference sequence). The V and J ends lost 3 bases and 4 bases, in that order; junction bases with no gene match: 6. The CDR3 is 15 residues long. The CDR3 region has the DNA TGTGCCAGCAGCTTGGGAGCGGGACAGGGAGAGACCCAGTACTTC. Amino acids: CASSLGAGQGETQYF.

The genes are TRBV20-1 and TRBJ2-5, with 10 bases matching TRBD2. This CDR3 is built from 16 residues. V was clipped by 3 bases and J by 0 bases; unmatched bases: 7. Looked up from germline, CDR1 is DFQATT and CDR2 is SNEGSKA (reference sequence). This CDR3 is CSASFGTSGNQETQYF. Written as DNA, the CDR3 is TGCAGTGCTAGTTTCGGAACTAGCGGGAACCAAGAGACCCAGTACTTC.

The chain employs TRBV6-6 and TRBJ2-7, with D unresolved. V was clipped by 5 bases and J by 6 bases, with 11 bases between them. The CDR3 loop spans 12 amino acids. CDR1 is MNHNY and CDR2 is SVGAGI in the germline V gene (reference sequence). The chain's CDR3 is CASSPRFVEQYF. The CDR3, as DNA: TGTGCCAGCAGTCCCCGGTTTGTCGAGCAGTACTTC.

This rearrangement joins TRBV7-9 to TRBJ2-7; no clear D. Trimming removed 5 bases from V and 4 bases from J, with 15 bases in between. The CDR3 consists of 14 residues. CDR1 is SEHNR, CDR2 FQNEAQ, per germline (reference sequence). CDR3 amino acids: CASSLGEPQYEQYF. The CDR3 DNA reads as TGTGCCAGCAGCCTAGGAGAACCCCAATACGAGCAGTACTTC.

The V gene is TRBV18, the J gene TRBJ1-1, with D maybe TRBD1 (5 bases). The V end lost 4 bases, the J end lost 3 bases, and 12 bases lay between the germline ends. The CDR3 is made up of 14 amino acids. Germline V gene sequence: CDR1 KGHSH, CDR2 LQKENI. CDR3 region: CASSLGQVDTEAFF. The CDR3 region has the DNA TGTGCCAGCTCACTCGGACAAGTGGACACTGAAGCTTTCTTT. The full variable domain, its missing parts supplied by reference TRBV18 and TRBJ1-1, is NAGVMQNPRHLVRRRGQEARLRCSPMKGHSHVYWYRQLPEEGLKFMVYLQKENIIDESGMPKERFSAEFPKEGPSILRIQQVVRGDSAAYFCASSLGQVDTEAFFGQGTRLTVV.

The chain couples TRBV13 to TRBJ1-6; a weak D match, TRBD1 (6 bases). V was trimmed by 6 bases and J by 5 bases, leaving 23 bases between them. Germline-derived CDR1 and CDR2 are PRHDT and FYEKMQ (reference sequence). CDR3 size: 18 residues. The CDR3: CASRGRETEGGNNSPLHF. Here the CDR3 DNA reads TGTGCCAGCAGGGGCAGGGAGACGGAGGGGGGGAATAATTCACCCCTCCACTTT.

The chain has TRBV6-6 and TRBJ1-6, with D perhaps matching TRBD1 (5 bases). CDR3 size: 14 residues. Germline assignment: CDR1 MNHNY and CDR2 SVGAGI (reference sequence). Between the trimmed V and J ends, which lost 4 bases and 5 bases, there was a span of 9 bases. Here the CDR3 reads CASSSATDNSPLHF. The CDR3 DNA reads as TGTGCCAGCAGTTCCGCGACAGATAATTCACCCCTCCACTTT.

This clone was seen more than once but under ten times. This sequence joins TRBV9 and TRBJ1-2; 7 bases align to TRBD1. Germline assignment: CDR1 SGDLS and CDR2 YYNGEE. The CDR3 runs 14 residues. The V segment lost 4 bases and the J segment 8 bases; nucleotides outside the gene matches: 11. The DNA of the CDR3 is TGTGCCAGCAGCTCCCGGACAGGTACGGGCGGCTACACCTTC. Encoded protein: CASSSRTGTGGYTF.

The chain has TRBV13 and TRBJ1-2; TRBD1 matches 8 bases. J lost 3 bases, V lost 5 bases, and 8 bases had no gene match. CDR3 length: 15 residues. Looked up from germline, CDR1 is PRHDT and CDR2 is FYEKMQ (reference sequence). CDR3 in DNA: TGTGCCAGCAGCGAGGGGGACAGGAGTGACTATGGCTACACCTTC. As protein: CASSEGDRSDYGYTF.

This rearrangement joins TRBV19 to TRBJ1-2; TRBD1 might be the D (5 bases). The CDR3 sequence is 17 residues long. Germline CDR1 is LNHDA and CDR2 is SQIVND (reference sequence). V was cut by 1 base and J by 0 bases, with 15 bases left in between. DNA of the CDR3: TGTGCCAGTAGTATAGTTTCGGGCAGGGCATCTAACTATGGCTACACCTTC. This codes for CASSIVSGRASNYGYTF. Filled out from reference TRBV19 and TRBJ1-2, the complete variable domain reads DGGITQSPKYLFRKEGQNVTLSCEQNLNHDAMYWYRQDPGQGLRLIYYSQIVNDFQKGDIAEGYSVSREKKESFPLTVTSAQKNPTAFYLCASSIVSGRASNYGYTFGSGTRLTVV.

This rearrangement joins TRBV11-2 to TRBJ2-7; 10 bases fit TRBD2. V trimming: 5 bases; J trimming: 2 bases; junction bases outside the gene matches: 9. CDR1 is SGHAT, CDR2 FQNNGV, per germline. The CDR3 extends over 16 amino acids. In DNA form, the CDR3 reads TGTGCCAGCAGCAGAGAGCGGGGGGGCCCGCCCTACGAGCAGTACTTC. It specifies CASSRERGGPPYEQYF.

The V gene is TRBV18, the J gene TRBJ1-1; maybe TRBD1 (5 bases). CDR1 KGHSH and CDR2 LQKENI come from the germline V gene. Trimming left V 2 bases short and J 2 bases short, with 15 bases between. The CDR3 length is 16 residues. The CDR3 is CASSPSVGHLNTEAFF. The CDR3, as DNA: TGTGCCAGCTCACCATCAGTCGGACACCTAAACACTGAAGCTTTCTTT. The whole variable domain, remainder taken from reference TRBV18 and TRBJ1-1, is NAGVMQNPRHLVRRRGQEARLRCSPMKGHSHVYWYRQLPEEGLKFMVYLQKENIIDESGMPKERFSAEFPKEGPSILRIQQVVRGDSAAYFCASSPSVGHLNTEAFFGQGTRLTVV.

V is TRBV20-1 and J is TRBJ1-6, with D unresolved. Per germline, CDR1 DFQATT and CDR2 SNEGSKA (reference sequence). The CDR3 is 14 amino acids. The ends were cut back, 3 bases at V and 6 bases at J, with 12 bases in the middle. The CDR3 loop reads CSASRVQINSPLHF. The CDR3 DNA is TGCAGTGCTAGTCGAGTCCAAATTAATTCACCCCTCCACTTT.

J is TRBJ1-2 and V is TRBV7-9, with TRBD1 identical over 9 bases. Trimming cost V 5 bases and J 0 bases; bases outside gene matches: 4. The CDR3 is made up of 15 amino acids. Germline CDR1 is SEHNR and CDR2 is FQNEAQ (reference sequence). The CDR3 protein is CASSVRQGANYGYTF. CDR3 DNA sequence: TGTGCCAGCAGCGTAAGACAGGGGGCTAACTATGGCTACACCTTC.

The chain joins TRBV7-9 to TRBJ2-5; D might be TRBD1 (6 bases). V shed 4 bases and J shed 4 bases, with 10 bases lying between them. CDR3 length equals 13 residues. The germline gives CDR1 SEHNR, CDR2 FQNEAQ (reference sequence). The CDR3 DNA sequence: TGTGCCAGCAGCTCCAGGGGTACAGAGACCCAGTACTTC. Translated: CASSSRGTETQYF.

This clone was observed a handful of times. J is TRBJ1-4 and V is TRBV29-1; 9 bases line up with TRBD1. The CDR3 length is 12 residues. Trimming took 7 bases from V and 8 from J; bases not matched to a gene: 5. Germline CDR1 and CDR2: SQVTM and ANQGSEA. In DNA, the CDR3 is TGCAGCGCCGGGACAGGGAAAGAAAAACTGTTTTTT. Translating it yields CSAGTGKEKLFF.

The chain has TRBV3-1 (or the pseudogene TRBV3-2) and TRBJ2-1; D is unresolved. Germline values: CDR1 LGHDT, CDR2 YNNKEL (reference sequence). V gave up 1 base and J gave up 7 bases, with 5 bases separating them. This CDR3 region has 12 residues. CDR3 loop: CASSQVPNEQFF. In DNA form, the CDR3 reads TGTGCCAGCAGCCAAGTCCCTAATGAGCAGTTCTTC.

The gene calls are TRBV5-1 and TRBJ1-5; 8 nucleotides match TRBD1. V lost 3 bases, J lost 1 base, and 12 bases stayed unmatched. Germline assignment: CDR1 SGHRS and CDR2 YFSETQ. The CDR3 is 18 residues long. The DNA for the CDR3 is TGCGCCAGCAGCTCGGGCCCCACCGGGACAGGAAGCAATCAGCCCCAGCATTTT. Its protein is CASSSGPTGTGSNQPQHF.

This chain connects TRBV5-1 to TRBJ2-7, with D unclear. Per germline, CDR1 SGHRS and CDR2 YFSETQ. This CDR3 is built from 13 residues. Between the trimmed V and J ends, which lost 4 bases and 5 bases, there was a span of 13 bases. The CDR3 DNA follows: TGCGCCAGCAGCGAGGCCACCATAGACGAGCAGTACTTC. It specifies CASSEATIDEQYF.

The rearrangement uses TRBV3-1 (or the pseudogene TRBV3-2) and TRBJ1-3; 10 bases are shared with TRBD1. Germline assignment: CDR1 LGHDT and CDR2 YNNKEL (reference sequence). Germline trimming cut 2 bases from V and 0 bases from J; bases unmatched to any gene: 10. The CDR3 has 19 amino acids. CDR3 DNA sequence: TGTGCCAGCAGCCAAAGGATCCGGGACAGGGGATACTCTGGAAACACCATATATTTT. This gives the protein CASSQRIRDRGYSGNTIYF.

The chain uses TRBV28 and TRBJ2-5, with a possible D match to TRBD2 (7 bases). The germline CDR1 and CDR2 sequences are MDHEN and SYDVKM. The CDR3 runs 14 residues. The V end lost 4 bases, the J end lost 7 bases, and 16 bases lay between the germline ends. The CDR3 DNA follows: TGTGCCAGCAGTTCTGAGACAGGCGGGAGGACCCAGTACTTC. Its protein is CASSSETGGRTQYF.

The count of this clone is one. The chain employs TRBV6-7 and TRBJ1-6, with D possibly TRBD1 on 5 matching bases. TRBV6-7 is reported as an ORF; its role is uncertain. V lost 7 bases and J lost 4, with 14 bases in between. The CDR3 is 15 residues long. The CDR3 region has the DNA TGTGCCAGCAACGGGGGGAGGGTTTATAATTCACCCCTCCACTTT. Encoded protein: CASNGGRVYNSPLHF.

The chain joins TRBV19 to TRBJ2-1; TRBD1 matches 8 bases. V shed 5 bases and J 7 bases; nucleotides not matched to a gene: 10. The CDR3 totals 15 residues. Germline lookup yields CDR1 LNHDA and CDR2 SQIVND (reference sequence). This CDR3 reads CASSPGTGFLNEQFF. The CDR3 bases are TGTGCCAGTAGTCCCGGGACAGGTTTTTTGAATGAGCAGTTCTTC.

CDR3 nucleotides: TGTGCCAGCAGCTTAGCGCTCCAGGGATGGGCCAACGTCCTGACTTTC. It translates to CASSLALQGWANVLTF. The J gene is TRBJ2-6, the V gene TRBV7-9; tentative D call: TRBD1 (5 bases). The germline V and J ends were trimmed by 0 bases and 5 bases, with 11 bases remaining between them. Germline values: CDR1 SEHNR, CDR2 FQNEAQ (reference sequence). The CDR3 is 16 residues long.

The count of this clone is one. The V and J genes are TRBV21-1 and TRBJ1-1. TRBV21-1 has pseudogene status. The CDR3 covers 15 residues. As DNA, the CDR3 is TGTGCCAGCAGCCCATGGGGGGAGGAGAACACTGAAGCTTTCTTT. Residues: CASSPWGEENTEAFF.